This TCR beta chain came from a study of blood T cell repertoires in COVID-19. This clone was observed a handful of times. CDR1 SGHVS and CDR2 FQNEAQ come from the germline V gene. J was trimmed by 4 bases and V by 5 bases; bases with no gene match: 6. This CDR3 has 14 residues. Profiling relied on immunoSEQ multiplex PCR, and the TCRdb table lists in-frame clones only, not all of them. This sample yields 200,000 to 300,000 clones, of which 70% to 90% are seen a single time; 0.99% belongs to the top ten. What was sequenced was peripheral blood. The clonotype comes from a woman aged 40 to 50 who had recovered from COVID-19. This chain connects TRBV7-8 to TRBJ1-2, with TRBD1 identical over 8 bases. CDR3 coding DNA: TGTGCCAGCAGCCCCGGGACAGGCACCTATGGCTACACCTTC. Translation: CASSPGTGTYGYTF.